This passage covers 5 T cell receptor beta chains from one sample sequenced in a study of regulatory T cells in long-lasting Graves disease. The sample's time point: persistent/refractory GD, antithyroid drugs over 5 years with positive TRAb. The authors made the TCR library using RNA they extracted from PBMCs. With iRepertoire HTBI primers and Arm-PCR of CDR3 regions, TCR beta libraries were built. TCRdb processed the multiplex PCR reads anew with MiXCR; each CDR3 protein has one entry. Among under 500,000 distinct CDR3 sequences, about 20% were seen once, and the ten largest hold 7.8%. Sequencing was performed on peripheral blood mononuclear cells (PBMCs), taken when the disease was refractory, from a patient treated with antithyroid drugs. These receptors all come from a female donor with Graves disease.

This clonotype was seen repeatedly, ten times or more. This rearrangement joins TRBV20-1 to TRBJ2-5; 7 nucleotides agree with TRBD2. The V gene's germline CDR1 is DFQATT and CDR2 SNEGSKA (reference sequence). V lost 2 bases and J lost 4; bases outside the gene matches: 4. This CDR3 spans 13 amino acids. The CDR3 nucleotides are TGCAGTGCTAGAAGGGCGGGAGTAGAGACCCAGTACTTC. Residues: CSARRAGVETQYF.

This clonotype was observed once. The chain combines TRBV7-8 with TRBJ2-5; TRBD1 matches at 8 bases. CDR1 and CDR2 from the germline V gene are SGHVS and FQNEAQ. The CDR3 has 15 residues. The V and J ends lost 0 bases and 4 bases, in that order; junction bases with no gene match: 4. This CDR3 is CASSLAPGGGETQYF. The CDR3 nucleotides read TGTGCCAGCAGCTTAGCACCAGGGGGCGGAGAGACCCAGTACTTC.

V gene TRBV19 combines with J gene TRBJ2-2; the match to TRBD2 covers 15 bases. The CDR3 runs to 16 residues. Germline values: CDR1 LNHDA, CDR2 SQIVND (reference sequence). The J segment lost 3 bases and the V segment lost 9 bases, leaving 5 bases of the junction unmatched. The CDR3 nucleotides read TGTGCCAGCCGGACTAGCGGGAGGGCCTACACCGGGGAGCTGTTTTTT. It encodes CASRTSGRAYTGELFF.

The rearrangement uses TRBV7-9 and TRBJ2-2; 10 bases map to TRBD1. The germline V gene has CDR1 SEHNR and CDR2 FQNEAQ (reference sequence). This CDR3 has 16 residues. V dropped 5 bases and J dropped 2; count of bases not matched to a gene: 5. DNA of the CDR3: TGTGCCAGCAGCCCCGACAGGGGGCTTAACACCGGGGAGCTGTTTTTT. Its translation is CASSPDRGLNTGELFF.

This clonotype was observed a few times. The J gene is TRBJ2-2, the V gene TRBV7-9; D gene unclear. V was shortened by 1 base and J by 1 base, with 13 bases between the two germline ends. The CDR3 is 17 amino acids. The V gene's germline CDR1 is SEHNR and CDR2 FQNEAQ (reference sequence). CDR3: CASSLERSLGNTGELFF. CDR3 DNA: TGTGCCAGCAGCTTAGAGCGAAGTTTAGGGAACACCGGGGAGCTGTTTTTT.